Detailed here is one TCR beta chain. Its antigen is not identified. This specimen belongs to a study of T cell responses to AZD1222 COVID-19 vaccine. Findings and caveats of the study: Donors were largely white British and mainly female; clonal diversity was possibly underestimated.

The length of the CDR3 is 15 residues. Trimming stripped 0 bases from V and 5 bases from J, with 14 bases between. The germline CDR1 and CDR2 sequences are ENHRY and SYGVKD. The table came from immunoSEQ multiplex PCR; TCRdb's copy has only in-frame clones and leaves some out. The sample includes over 110,000 clones, 90% to 95% of them seen just once. The sequence derives from an adult in good health. This rearrangement joins TRBV10-3 to TRBJ2-7, with a tentative D call TRBD1 (6 bases). The input for sequencing was peripheral blood, taken on day 0 of AZD1222 vaccination. DNA of the CDR3: TGTGCCATCAGTGAGTCCTTCAGGGGTACCGACGAGCAGTACTTC. Protein: CAISESFRGTDEQYF.